The clone carrying this T cell receptor beta chain showed up just once. Its target is unknown. This sample is drawn from a study of T cell clonotyping in hematopoietic cell transplantation. Findings and limits, study-wide: Pathologically expanded recipient clonotypes increased progressively from day 30 to day 180 as diversity fell. Cells were unsorted, so CD4 and CD8 contributions were not separated. Broader posttransplant TCR repertoire diversity was predicted by graft donor and pretransplant recipient Inverse Simpson Index values.

V trimming: 0 bases; J trimming: 0 bases; junction bases outside the gene matches: 9. Germline V lookup: CDR1 GTSNPN, CDR2 SVGIG (reference sequence). The CDR3 is 17 residues long. The table came from immunoSEQ multiplex PCR; TCRdb's copy has only in-frame clones and leaves some out. The profile shows some 1,200 clones, about half of them singletons. The TCR originated in a male patient aged 45-59 years who had an allogeneic stem cell transplant from an unrelated donor, so T cells may come from the graft donor. Some clones in this sample may be carry-over from other donors' samples. The chain links TRBV30 to TRBJ2-7; TRBD2 matches at 9 bases. The material sequenced was PBMCs, taken 180 days after allogeneic stem cell transplant. The CDR3 region has the DNA TGTGCCTGGAGTGTACCTAGCGGGGAACACTTCTCCTACGAGCAGTACTTC. It encodes CAWSVPSGEHFSYEQYF.